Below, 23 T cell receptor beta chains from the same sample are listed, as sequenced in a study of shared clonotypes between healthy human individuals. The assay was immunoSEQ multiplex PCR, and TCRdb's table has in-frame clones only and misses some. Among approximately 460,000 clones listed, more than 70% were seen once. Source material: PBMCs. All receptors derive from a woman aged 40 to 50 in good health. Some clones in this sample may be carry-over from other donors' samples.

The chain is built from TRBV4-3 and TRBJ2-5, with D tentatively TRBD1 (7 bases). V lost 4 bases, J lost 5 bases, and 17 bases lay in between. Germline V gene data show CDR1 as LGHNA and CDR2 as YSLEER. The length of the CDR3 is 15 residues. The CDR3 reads CASSRTIQGRETQYF. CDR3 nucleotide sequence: TGCGCCAGCAGCCGGACTATACAGGGGAGGGAGACCCAGTACTTC.

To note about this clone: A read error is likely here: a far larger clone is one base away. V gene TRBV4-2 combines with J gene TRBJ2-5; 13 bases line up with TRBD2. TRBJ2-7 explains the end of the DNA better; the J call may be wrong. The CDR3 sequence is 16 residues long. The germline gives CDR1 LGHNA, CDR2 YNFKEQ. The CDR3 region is CASSQGWTSGSYEQYF. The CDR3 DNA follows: TGTGCCAGCAGCCAAGGTTGGACTAGCGGGAGCTACGAGCAGTACTTC.

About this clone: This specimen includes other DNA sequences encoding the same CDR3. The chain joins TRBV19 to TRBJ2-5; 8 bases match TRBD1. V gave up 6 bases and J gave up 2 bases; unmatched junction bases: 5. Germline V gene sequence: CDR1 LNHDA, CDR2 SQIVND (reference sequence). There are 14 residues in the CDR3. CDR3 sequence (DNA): TGTGCCAGTAGCCTCAGACAGGGGCAAGAGACCCAGTACTTC. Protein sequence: CASSLRQGQETQYF.

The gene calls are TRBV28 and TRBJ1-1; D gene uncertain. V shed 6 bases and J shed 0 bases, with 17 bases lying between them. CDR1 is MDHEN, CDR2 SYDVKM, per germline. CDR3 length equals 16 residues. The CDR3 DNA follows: TGTGCCAGCAGCCCTACTGGGTTGGGCCTGAACACTGAAGCTTTCTTT. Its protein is CASSPTGLGLNTEAFF.

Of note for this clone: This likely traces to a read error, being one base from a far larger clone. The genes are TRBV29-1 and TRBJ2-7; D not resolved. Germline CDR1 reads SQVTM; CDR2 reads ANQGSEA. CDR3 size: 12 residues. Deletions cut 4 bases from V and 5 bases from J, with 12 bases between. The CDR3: CSVGGGGHEQYF. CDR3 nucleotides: TGCAGCGTTGGGGGTGGTGGGCACGAGCAGTACTTC.

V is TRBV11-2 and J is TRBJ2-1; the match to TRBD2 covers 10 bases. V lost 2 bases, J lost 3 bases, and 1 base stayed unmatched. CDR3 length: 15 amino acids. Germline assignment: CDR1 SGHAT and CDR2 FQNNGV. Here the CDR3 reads CASSLLAGVYNEQFF. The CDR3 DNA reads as TGTGCCAGCAGCTTACTAGCGGGAGTCTACAATGAGCAGTTCTTC.

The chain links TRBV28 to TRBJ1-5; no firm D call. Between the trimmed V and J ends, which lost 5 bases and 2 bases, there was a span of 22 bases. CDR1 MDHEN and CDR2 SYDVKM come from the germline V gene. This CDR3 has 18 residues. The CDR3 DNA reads TGTGCCAGCAGTCAACTACTAAAAGGGTCCGTTGGCAATCAGCCCCAGCATTTT. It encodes CASSQLLKGSVGNQPQHF. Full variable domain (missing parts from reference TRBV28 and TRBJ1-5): DVKVTQSSRYLVKRTGEKVFLECVQDMDHENMFWYRQDPGLGLRLIYFSYDVKMKEKGDIPEGYSVSREKKERFSLILESASTNQTSMYLCASSQLLKGSVGNQPQHFGDGTRLSIL.

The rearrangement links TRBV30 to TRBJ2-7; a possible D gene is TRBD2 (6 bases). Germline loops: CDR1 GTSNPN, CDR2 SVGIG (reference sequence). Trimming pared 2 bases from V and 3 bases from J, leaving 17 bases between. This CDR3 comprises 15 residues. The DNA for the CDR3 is TGTGCCTGGAGTTCGGGGACTGCAAAGGGCTACGAGCAGTACTTC. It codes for CAWSSGTAKGYEQYF.

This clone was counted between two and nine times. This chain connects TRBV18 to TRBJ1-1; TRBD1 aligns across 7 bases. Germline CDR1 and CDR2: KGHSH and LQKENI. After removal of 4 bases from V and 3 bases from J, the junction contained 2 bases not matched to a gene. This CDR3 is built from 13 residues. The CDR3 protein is CASSLDRDTEAFF. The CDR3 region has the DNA TGTGCCAGCTCACTAGACAGGGACACTGAAGCTTTCTTT.

The chain's CDR3 is CASSPTQGAETQYF. The CDR3 DNA sequence: TGTGCCAGCAGCCCGACACAGGGGGCAGAGACCCAGTACTTC. The gene calls are TRBV9 and TRBJ2-5; TRBD1 aligns across 9 bases. Germline lookup yields CDR1 SGDLS and CDR2 YYNGEE. This CDR3 has 14 amino acids. Germline trimming cut 4 bases from V and 4 bases from J; bases unmatched to any gene: 5.

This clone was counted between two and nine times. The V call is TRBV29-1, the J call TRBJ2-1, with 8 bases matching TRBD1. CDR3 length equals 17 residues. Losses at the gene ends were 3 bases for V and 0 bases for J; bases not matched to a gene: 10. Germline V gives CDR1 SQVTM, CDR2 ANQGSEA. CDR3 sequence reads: CSVERTGRFYSYNEQFF. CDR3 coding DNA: TGCAGCGTTGAGCGGACAGGGAGATTTTACTCCTACAATGAGCAGTTCTTC.

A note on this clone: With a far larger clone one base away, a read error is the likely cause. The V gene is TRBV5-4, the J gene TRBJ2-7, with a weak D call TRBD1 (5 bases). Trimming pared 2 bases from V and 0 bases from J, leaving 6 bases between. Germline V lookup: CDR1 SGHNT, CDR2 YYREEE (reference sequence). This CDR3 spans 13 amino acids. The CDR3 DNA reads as TGTGCCAGCAGCTTAGGACACTCCTACGAGCAGTACTTC. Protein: CASSLGHSYEQYF.

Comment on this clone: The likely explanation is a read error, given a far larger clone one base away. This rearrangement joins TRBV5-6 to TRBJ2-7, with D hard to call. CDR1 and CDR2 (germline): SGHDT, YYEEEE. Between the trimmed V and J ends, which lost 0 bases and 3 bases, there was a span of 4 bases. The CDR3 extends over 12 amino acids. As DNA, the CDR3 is TGTGCCAGCAGCTTGGAAGGCTACGAGCAGTACTTC. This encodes CASSLEGYEQYF.

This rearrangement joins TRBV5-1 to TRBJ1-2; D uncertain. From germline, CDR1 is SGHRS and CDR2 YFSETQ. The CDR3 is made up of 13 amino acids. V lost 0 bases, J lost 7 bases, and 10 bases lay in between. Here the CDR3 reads CASSLVPTGGYTF. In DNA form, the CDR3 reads TGCGCCAGCAGCTTGGTGCCGACCGGTGGCTACACCTTC.

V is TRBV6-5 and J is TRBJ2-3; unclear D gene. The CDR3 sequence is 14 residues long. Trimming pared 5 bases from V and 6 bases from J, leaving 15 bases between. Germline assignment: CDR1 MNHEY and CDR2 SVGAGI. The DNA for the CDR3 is TGTGCCAGCAGTCTCGGTAGGGCGAGGGATACGCAGTATTTT. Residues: CASSLGRARDTQYF.

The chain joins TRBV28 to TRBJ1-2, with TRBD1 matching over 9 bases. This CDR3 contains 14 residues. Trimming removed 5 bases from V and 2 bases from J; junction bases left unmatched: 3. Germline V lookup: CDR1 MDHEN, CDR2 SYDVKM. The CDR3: CASSPGTGNYGYTF. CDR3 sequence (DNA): TGTGCCAGCAGTCCAGGGACAGGGAACTATGGCTACACCTTC.

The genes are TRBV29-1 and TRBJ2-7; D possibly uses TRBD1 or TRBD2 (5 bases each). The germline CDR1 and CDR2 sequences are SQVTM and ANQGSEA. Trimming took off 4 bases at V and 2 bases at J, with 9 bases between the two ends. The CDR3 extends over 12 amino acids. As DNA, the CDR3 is TGCAGCGTTGGGGACCACCCCTACGAGCAGTACTTC. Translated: CSVGDHPYEQYF.

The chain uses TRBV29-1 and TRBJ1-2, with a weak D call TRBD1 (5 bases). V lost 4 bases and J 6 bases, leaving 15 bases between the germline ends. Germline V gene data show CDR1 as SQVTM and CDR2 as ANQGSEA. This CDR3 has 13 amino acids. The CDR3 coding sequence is TGCAGCGTTGCAGGGTTGACTATGGATGGCTACACCTTC. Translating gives CSVAGLTMDGYTF.

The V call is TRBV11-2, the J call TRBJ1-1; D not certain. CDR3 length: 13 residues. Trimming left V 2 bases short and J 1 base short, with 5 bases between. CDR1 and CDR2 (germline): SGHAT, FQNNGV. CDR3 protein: CASSLRGNTEAFF. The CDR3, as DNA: TGTGCCAGCAGCTTACGGGGGAACACTGAAGCTTTCTTT.

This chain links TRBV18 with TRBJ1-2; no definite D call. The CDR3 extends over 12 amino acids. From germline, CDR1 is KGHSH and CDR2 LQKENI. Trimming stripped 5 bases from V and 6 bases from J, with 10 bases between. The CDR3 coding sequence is TGTGCCAGCTCAGGTGACGGTCATGGCTACACCTTC. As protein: CASSGDGHGYTF.

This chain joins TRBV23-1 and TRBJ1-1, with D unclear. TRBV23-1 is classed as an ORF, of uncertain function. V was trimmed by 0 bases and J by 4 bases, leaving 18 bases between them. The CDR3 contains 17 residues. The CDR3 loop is CASSQSARWGGGTEAFF. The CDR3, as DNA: TGCGCCAGCAGTCAATCAGCACGTTGGGGTGGAGGCACTGAAGCTTTCTTT.

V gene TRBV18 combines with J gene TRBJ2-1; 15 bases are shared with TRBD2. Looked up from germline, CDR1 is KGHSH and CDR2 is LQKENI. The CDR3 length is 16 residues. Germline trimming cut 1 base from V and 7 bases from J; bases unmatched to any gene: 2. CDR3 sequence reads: CASSPRTSGRVNEQFF. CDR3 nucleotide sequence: TGTGCCAGCTCACCACGGACTAGCGGGAGGGTTAATGAGCAGTTCTTC. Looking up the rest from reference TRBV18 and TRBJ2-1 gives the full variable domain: NAGVMQNPRHLVRRRGQEARLRCSPMKGHSHVYWYRQLPEEGLKFMVYLQKENIIDESGMPKERFSAEFPKEGPSILRIQQVVRGDSAAYFCASSPRTSGRVNEQFFGPGTRLTVL.

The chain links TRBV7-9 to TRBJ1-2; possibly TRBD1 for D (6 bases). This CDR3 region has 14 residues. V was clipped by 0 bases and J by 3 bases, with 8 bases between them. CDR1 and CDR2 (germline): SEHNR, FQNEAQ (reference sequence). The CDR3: CASSLAGADYGYTF. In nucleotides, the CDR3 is TGTGCCAGCAGCTTAGCGGGGGCGGACTATGGCTACACCTTC.